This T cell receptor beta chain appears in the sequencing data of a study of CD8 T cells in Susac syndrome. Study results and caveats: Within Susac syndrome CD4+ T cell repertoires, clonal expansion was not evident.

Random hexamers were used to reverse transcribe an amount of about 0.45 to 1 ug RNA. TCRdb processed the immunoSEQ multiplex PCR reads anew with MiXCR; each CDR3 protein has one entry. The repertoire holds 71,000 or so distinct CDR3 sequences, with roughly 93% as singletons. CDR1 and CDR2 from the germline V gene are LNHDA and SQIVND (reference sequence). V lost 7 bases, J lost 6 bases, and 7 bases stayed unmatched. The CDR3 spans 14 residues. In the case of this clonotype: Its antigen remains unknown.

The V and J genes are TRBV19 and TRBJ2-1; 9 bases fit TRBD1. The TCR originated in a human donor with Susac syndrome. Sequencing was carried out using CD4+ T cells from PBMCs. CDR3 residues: CASIPTGGGNEQFF. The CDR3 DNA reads TGTGCCAGTATTCCGACAGGGGGGGGCAATGAGCAGTTCTTC. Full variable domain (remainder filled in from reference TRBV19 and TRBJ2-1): DGGITQSPKYLFRKEGQNVTLSCEQNLNHDAMYWYRQDPGQGLRLIYYSQIVNDFQKGDIAEGYSVSREKKESFPLTVTSAQKNPTAFYLCASIPTGGGNEQFFGPGTRLTVL.